The rows below give T cell receptor beta chains drawn from one sample of a study of cytomegalovirus exposure and HLA in healthy donors. Libraries were prepared by immunoSEQ multiplex PCR; TCRdb keeps only in-frame clonotypes and omits some of them. The data show roughly 140,000 clones, 82% seen once. Input material: PBMCs. The receptors shown here come from a male donor in good health and CMV-seronegative. CDR3s include the opening cysteine and the closing phenylalanine or tryptophan. The order of the fields is V gene, clone size, D gene, J gene, CDR3 protein, CDR3 DNA. The D gene is left open where the match is weak. Size is omitted from some rows. Given values are once, few, many or a class for expanded clones.

TRBV7-2,-,TRBD1,TRBJ2-7,CASSINRGEQYF,TGTGCCAGCAGCATCAACAGGGGCGAGCAGTACTTC
TRBV25-1,few,TRBD2,TRBJ2-1,CASSPGGGEQFF,TGTGCCAGCAGCCCGGGAGGTGGTGAGCAGTTCTTC
TRBV11-3,few,-,TRBJ1-1,CASSFNSNTEAFF,TGTGCCAGCAGCTTTAATTCGAACACTGAAGCTTTCTTT
TRBV30,-,TRBD1,TRBJ2-3,CAWSGLSGSGGDTQYF,TGTGCCTGGAGTGGACTCTCGGGATCAGGGGGAGATACGCAGTATTTT
TRBV11-2,-,TRBD2,TRBJ2-1,CASSLVVAGARVGLEQFF,TGTGCCAGCAGCTTAGTAGTAGCGGGAGCCCGGGTAGGTCTTGAGCAGTTCTTC
TRBV19,-,-,TRBJ2-5,CASSPIGGLVQYF,TGTGCCAGTAGTCCAATAGGCGGGTTGGTCCAGTACTTC
TRBV10-3,-,-,TRBJ1-2,CAISGGYGYTF,TGTGCCATCAGTGGCGGATATGGCTACACCTTC
TRBV7-8,-,TRBD1,TRBJ1-2,CASSLRLEGADGYTF,TGTGCCAGCAGCTTACGGTTGGAGGGGGCGGATGGCTACACCTTC
TRBV9,-,-,TRBJ2-5,CASSVATSLLETQYF,TGTGCCAGCAGCGTAGCAACTAGCCTACTGGAGACCCAGTACTTC
TRBV7-2,many,-,TRBJ1-3,CASSLRLGAQGGNTIYF,TGTGCCAGCAGCTTACGGCTAGGGGCACAGGGAGGAAACACCATATATTTT
TRBV7-3,-,-,TRBJ1-6,CASSLSGRGSPLHF,TGTGCCAGCAGCTTATCAGGGCGAGGATCACCCCTCCACTTT
TRBV5-6,once,-,TRBJ1-1,CASSPRGHMNTEAFF,TGTGCCAGCAGCCCCCGAGGGCACATGAACACTGAAGCTTTCTTT
TRBV19,-,TRBD1,TRBJ1-1,CASSRTGGYTEAFF,TGTGCCAGTAGTCGGACAGGGGGGTACACTGAAGCTTTCTTT
TRBV4-3,-,TRBD2,TRBJ2-1,CASSQGEAGEAYNEQFF,TGCGCCAGCAGCCAAGGAGAAGCGGGAGAGGCCTACAATGAGCAGTTCTTC
TRBV5-8,-,TRBD2,TRBJ2-1,CASSSWGGSGSYNEQFF,TGTGCCAGCAGCTCTTGGGGGGGGAGCGGCTCCTACAATGAGCAGTTCTTC
TRBV5-3,-,-,TRBJ2-7,CARSLKATSVGVEFYEQYF,TGTGCCAGAAGCTTGAAGGCAACCTCGGTAGGGGTCGAGTTCTACGAGCAGTACTTC
TRBV20-1,-,TRBD2,TRBJ2-4,CSATLGRVGYF,TGCAGTGCTACCCTGGGGAGGGTGGGGTACTTC
TRBV11-2,-,-,TRBJ1-5,CASSLVQVNQPQHF,TGTGCCAGCAGCTTGGTTCAGGTCAATCAGCCCCAGCATTTT
TRBV6-5,-,-,TRBJ1-2,CASSLSWGGVYGYTF,TGTGCCAGCAGCCTTTCTTGGGGGGGTGTCTATGGCTACACCTTC
TRBV5-1,once,-,TRBJ1-1,CASSLGPGGTTEAFF,TGCGCCAGCAGCTTGGGTCCGGGAGGAACGACTGAAGCTTTCTTT
TRBV7-6,-,TRBD2,TRBJ2-7,CASSSGTSAYEQYF,TGTGCCAGCAGCTCCGGGACTAGCGCCTACGAGCAGTACTTC
TRBV6-5,-,-,TRBJ1-2,CASTTGRGRGYTF,TGTGCCAGCACCACAGGACGAGGAAGGGGCTACACCTTC
TRBV6-5,few,-,TRBJ2-3,CASSYPGGQTDTQYF,TGTGCCAGCAGTTACCCCGGAGGGCAAACAGATACGCAGTATTTT
TRBV4-2,-,-,TRBJ2-5,CASSQEGKGRQETQYF,TGTGCCAGCAGCCAGGAGGGGAAGGGTCGGCAAGAGACCCAGTACTTC
TRBV9,-,-,TRBJ2-7,CASSVGRELFFYEQYF,TGTGCCAGCAGCGTAGGGAGGGAACTCTTCTTCTACGAGCAGTACTTC
TRBV7-2,once,TRBD1,TRBJ1-3,CASSLTGAGNTIYF,TGTGCCAGCAGCTTAACAGGGGCGGGAAACACCATATATTTT
TRBV10-3,-,-,TRBJ2-3,CAISESSQRVARDTQYF,TGTGCCATCAGTGAGTCTAGCCAGAGGGTGGCGAGAGATACGCAGTATTTT
TRBV10-3,-,-,TRBJ1-1,CAIAGHLNTEAFF,TGTGCCATAGCGGGACATTTGAACACTGAAGCTTTCTTT
TRBV5-5,-,TRBD2,TRBJ2-6,CASSGHSGRLYSGANVLTF,TGTGCCAGCAGCGGACATAGCGGGAGGCTGTACTCTGGGGCCAACGTCCTGACTTTC
TRBV9,-,TRBD2,TRBJ2-5,CASSLGLAGVEETQYF,TGTGCCAGCAGCTTGGGACTAGCGGGAGTGGAAGAGACCCAGTACTTC
TRBV27,-,-,TRBJ1-5,CASSLMGLRGRAPLQPQHF,TGTGCCAGCAGCCTCATGGGTCTGAGAGGTCGCGCTCCATTGCAGCCCCAGCATTTT
TRBV6-5,-,TRBD2,TRBJ2-7,CASSETSGRDQYF,TGTGCCAGCAGTGAGACTAGCGGGAGGGACCAGTACTTC